This passage covers 19 T cell receptor beta chains from one sample sequenced in a study of cytomegalovirus exposure and HLA in healthy donors. PCR amplification relied on 60 Vbeta primers (plus 13 Jbeta primers). The repertoire was sequenced with immunoSEQ multiplex PCR; TCRdb's copy has only in-frame clones and lacks some. The repertoire includes 120,000 or so clones, 60% to 80% of them detected once, and more than 15% sits in the top ten. Sample: PBMCs. These receptors were collected from a man in his fifties or sixties in good health and CMV-seropositive.

Of note for this clone: The junction departs from germline at one end; a sequencing error may be responsible. The sample holds other DNA sequences that translate to the same CDR3. The chain links TRBV27 to TRBJ1-6; tentative D call: TRBD1 (6 bases). This CDR3 spans 16 amino acids. Germline V lookup: CDR1 MNHEY, CDR2 SMNVEV (reference sequence). CDR3 nucleotides: TGTGCCAGCAGGGGGGCTAGGACAGCCTATAATTCACCCCTCCACTTC. This translates into CASRGARTAYNSPLHF.

The chain links TRBV11-2 to TRBJ1-3, with TRBD1 identical over 8 bases. The CDR3 is 17 amino acids. Trimming cost V 3 bases and J 3 bases; bases outside gene matches: 10. Germline CDR1 is SGHAT and CDR2 is FQNNGV. CDR3 in amino acids: CASSFLRTGLFGNTIYF. For the CDR3, the DNA is TGTGCCAGCAGCTTCCTCCGGACAGGGCTATTTGGAAACACCATATATTTT. The entire variable domain, with the rest obtained from reference TRBV11-2 and TRBJ1-3, is as follows: EAGVAQSPRYKIIEKRQSVAFWCNPISGHATLYWYQQILGQGPKLLIQFQNNGVVDDSQLPKDRFSAERLKGVDSTLKIQPAKLEDSAVYLCASSFLRTGLFGNTIYFGEGSWLTVV.

This clone was counted only a few times. V is TRBV15 and J is TRBJ1-4; D gene unclear. The CDR3 is made up of 15 amino acids. The V and J ends lost 4 bases and 7 bases respectively, with 16 bases between them. CDR1 and CDR2 from the germline V gene are LNHNV and YYDKDF (reference sequence). The CDR3 here is CATSKSAGVGEKLFF. Here the CDR3 DNA reads TGTGCCACCAGCAAGAGTGCCGGGGTCGGTGAAAAACTGTTTTTT.

Details on this clone: At one end, the junction sequence differs from germline, possibly due to a read error. Other DNA sequences in this sample translate to the same CDR3. V is TRBV5-4 and J is TRBJ1-1; the D gene is possibly TRBD1 (5 bases). The CDR3 contains 12 residues. CDR1 is SGHNT and CDR2 is YYREEE in the germline V gene (reference sequence). The CDR3 loop is CASQGWNTEAFF. The CDR3 bases are TGTGCCAGCCAGGGCTGGAACACTGAAGCCTTCTTT.

This clone was detected a few times. The chain is built from TRBV10-1 and TRBJ2-7, with D possibly TRBD1 on 5 matching bases. The CDR3 sequence is 11 residues long. Trimming pared 5 bases from V and 6 bases from J, leaving 8 bases between. The germline CDR1 and CDR2 sequences are WNHNN and SYGVQD (reference sequence). The CDR3 DNA reads as TGCGCCAGCAGTCAGGGTCCCGAGCAGTACTTC. Protein product: CASSQGPEQYF.

This chain connects TRBV9 to TRBJ2-7, with D possibly TRBD1 on 5 matching bases. The CDR3 contains 14 residues. Trimming shortened V by 3 bases and J by 6 bases, and 16 bases separated the two germline ends. Germline loops: CDR1 SGDLS, CDR2 YYNGEE. Here the CDR3 DNA reads TGTGCCAGCAGCGATCGACCCCAGGGTGCCGAGCAGTACTTC. Translated: CASSDRPQGAEQYF.

The rearrangement joins TRBV19 to TRBJ2-3; 10 bases fit TRBD2. CDR1 and CDR2 (germline): LNHDA, SQIVND (reference sequence). Unmatched junction bases numbered 9, after V lost 1 base and J lost 5 bases. The CDR3 is 17 residues long. The DNA of the CDR3 is TGTGCCAGTAGTATAGTTGGCCTAGCGGGGGAAAGAGATACGCAGTATTTT. Encoded protein: CASSIVGLAGERDTQYF.

This clone was detected once. The chain employs TRBV7-2 and TRBJ2-7; 9 positions agree with TRBD1. This CDR3 is 17 amino acids long. From germline, CDR1 is SGHTA and CDR2 FQGNSA. V lost 4 bases and J lost 4; bases outside the gene matches: 14. As DNA, the CDR3 is TGTGCCAGCAGCTCCCCCTCTGACAGGGGGTATAGGTACGAGCAGTACTTC. Translated, it gives CASSSPSDRGYRYEQYF.

The chain uses TRBV23-1 and TRBJ1-3; perhaps TRBD1 as D (5 bases). TRBV23-1 is labeled an ORF, and its function is uncertain. The CDR3 has 15 amino acids. Trimming left V 2 bases short and J 0 bases short, with 8 bases between. DNA of the CDR3: TGCGCCAGCAGTCAAGTGACAGTCTCTGGAAACACCATATATTTT. Translated: CASSQVTVSGNTIYF.

The chain uses TRBV5-4 and TRBJ2-4, with no clear D. The CDR3 length is 13 residues. The V end was cut by 4 bases, the J end by 9 bases, with 14 bases between. Germline lookup yields CDR1 SGHNT and CDR2 YYREEE (reference sequence). In nucleotides, the CDR3 is TGTGCCAGCAGCCCCCCCGGTGTTAGCATTCAGTACTTC. Amino acids: CASSPPGVSIQYF. The whole variable domain, filled in from reference TRBV5-4 and TRBJ2-4, reads ETGVTQSPTHLIKTRGQQVTLRCSSQSGHNTVSWYQQALGQGPQFIFQYYREEENGRGNFPPRFSGLQFPNYSSELNVNALELDDSALYLCASSPPGVSIQYFGAGTRLSVL.

This clone was detected only a few times. The chain links TRBV19 to TRBJ1-5; D unresolved. V lost 7 bases and J 0 bases, leaving 7 bases between the germline ends. Germline CDR1 LNHDA, CDR2 SQIVND (reference sequence). The CDR3 extends over 13 amino acids. CDR3 sequence (DNA): TGTGCCAGTACGGGGTTTAGCAATCAGCCCCAGCATTTT. This sequence encodes CASTGFSNQPQHF.

V gene TRBV5-4 combines with J gene TRBJ1-2, with D possibly matching TRBD1 (6 bases). The length of the CDR3 is 14 residues. With 4 bases removed from V and 5 bases from J, the gap between germline ends came to 15 bases. The germline V gene encodes CDR1 SGHNT and CDR2 YYREEE (reference sequence). DNA of the CDR3: TGTGCCAGCAGCCATCCCGGGCAGGGGTATGGCTACACCTTC. Its translation is CASSHPGQGYGYTF.

There are a few counts of this clone. The J gene is TRBJ1-5, the V gene TRBV2, with 7 nucleotides matching TRBD1. Germline values: CDR1 SNHLY, CDR2 FYNNEI. The J segment lost 6 bases and the V segment lost 2 bases, leaving 4 bases of the junction unmatched. This CDR3 region has 14 residues. CDR3 loop: CASSERDSGQPQHF. The CDR3, as DNA: TGTGCCAGCAGTGAAAGGGACAGCGGTCAGCCCCAGCATTTT.

The rearrangement joins TRBV6-1 to TRBJ1-1; a possible D gene is TRBD1 (6 bases). Germline lookup yields CDR1 MNHNS and CDR2 SASEGT. V lost 5 bases, J lost 1 base, and 11 bases lay in between. The CDR3 covers 14 residues. The CDR3 DNA sequence: TGTGCCAGCAGTAGCGGGACAACGAACACTGAAGCTTTCTTT. Protein: CASSSGTTNTEAFF.

This chain uses TRBV21-1 with TRBJ2-1; the table's D call TRBD1 went unverified against the DNA. TRBV21-1 is classified as a pseudogene. The CDR3 loop spans 14 amino acids. CDR3 nucleotides: TGTGCCAGCTCCCACCAACGGACAGACAATGAGCAGTTCTTC. This encodes CASSHQRTDNEQFF.

The chain's CDR3 is CASSIRSANEKLFF. The CDR3 DNA reads TGTGCCAGCAGCATTCGTTCGGCTAATGAAAAACTGTTTTTT. The rearrangement links TRBV7-9 to TRBJ1-4; D unresolved. In germline, CDR1 is SEHNR, CDR2 FQNEAQ (reference sequence). The CDR3 length is 14 residues. Trimming took 5 bases from V and 3 from J, leaving 10 bases between them.

The gene calls are TRBV9 and TRBJ2-5; tentatively, D is TRBD2 (7 bases). TRBJ2-7 matches the DNA end more closely, so the J call is doubtful. The CDR3 is made up of 14 amino acids. CDR1 and CDR2 (germline): SGDLS, YYNGEE. Written as DNA, the CDR3 is TGTGCCAGCAGCGTAGGGGGGGGCGCCTACGAGCAGTACTTC. It is translated as CASSVGGGAYEQYF.

V usage is TRBV2 and J usage is TRBJ1-1; tentatively, D is TRBD1 (6 bases). Germline values: CDR1 SNHLY, CDR2 FYNNEI. The CDR3 has 14 amino acids. Trimming left V 3 bases short and J 5 bases short, with 13 bases between. CDR3 amino acids: CASSEPSRGTEAFF. Written as DNA, the CDR3 is TGTGCCAGCAGTGAGCCTTCCAGGGGAACTGAAGCTTTCTTT.

The chain combines TRBV15 with TRBJ2-5, with a possible D match to TRBD2 (6 bases). Germline loops: CDR1 LNHNV, CDR2 YYDKDF (reference sequence). This CDR3 is 17 amino acids long. Trimming left V 0 bases short and J 2 bases short, with 16 bases between. The CDR3 sequence: CATSREGTRSLQETQYF. As DNA, the CDR3 is TGTGCCACCAGCAGAGAAGGGACTCGATCCTTGCAAGAGACCCAGTACTTC.